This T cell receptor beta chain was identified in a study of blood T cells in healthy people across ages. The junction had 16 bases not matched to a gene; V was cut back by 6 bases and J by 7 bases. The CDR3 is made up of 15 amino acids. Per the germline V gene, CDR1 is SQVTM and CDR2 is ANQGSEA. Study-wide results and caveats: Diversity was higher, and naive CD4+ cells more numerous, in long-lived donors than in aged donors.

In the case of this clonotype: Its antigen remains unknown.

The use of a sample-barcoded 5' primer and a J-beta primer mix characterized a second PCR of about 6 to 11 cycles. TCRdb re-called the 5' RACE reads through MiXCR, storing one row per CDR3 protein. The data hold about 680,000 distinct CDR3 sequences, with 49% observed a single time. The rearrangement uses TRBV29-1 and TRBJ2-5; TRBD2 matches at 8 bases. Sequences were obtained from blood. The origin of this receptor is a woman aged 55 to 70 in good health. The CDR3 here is CSVRPPGLGWGTQYF. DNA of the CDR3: TGCAGCGTACGCCCTCCGGGACTAGGTTGGGGGACCCAGTACTTC.